This T cell receptor beta chain was captured by sequencing in a study of radiotherapy plus CTLA-4 blockade in lung cancer. Looked up from germline, CDR1 is WSHSY and CDR2 is SAAADI. V shed 2 bases and J shed 6 bases, with 3 bases lying between them. The CDR3 length is 11 residues. Focal radiation with ipilimumab CTLA-4 blockade was given to patients with chemo-refractory metastatic non-small-cell lung cancer. This table comes from immunoSEQ multiplex PCR, and its TCRdb copy is limited to in-frame clones, with some not included. The table lists roughly 120,000 clones, 65% to 85% of them singletons. This TCR derives from a human donor with non-small cell lung cancer who had a partial response to radiotherapy plus ipilimumab. The chain combines TRBV10-2 with TRBJ2-3, with D hard to call. This sample comprised peripheral blood, obtained from a patient treated with radiotherapy plus ipilimumab. The CDR3 spells CASSEADTQYF. DNA of the CDR3: TGCGCCAGCAGTGAGGCGGATACGCAGTATTTT.